Below, one T cell receptor (beta chain) is given with its context. Its antigen remains undetermined. Base qualities are not recorded, but no much larger clone differs from it by a single base. The data were taken from a study of OX40 agonist ivuxolimab in advanced cancers. Background for the entire study: Ivuxolimab was a fully human IgG2 agonistic monoclonal antibody targeting the costimulatory receptor OX40 (CD134). Intravenous ivuxolimab was administered to patients every 2 weeks at six dose levels: 0.01, 0.1, 0.3, 1.5, 3 and 10 mg/kg. Of the approximately 54 patients in dose escalation, approximately 20 had hepatocellular carcinoma, about 15 had melanoma, 9 had renal cell carcinoma and 9 had head and neck cancer. In the dose-escalation cohort, around four fifths of patients were male, and the mean age was roughly 60 years with a range of roughly 23 to 79. Patients were allowed to have had prior anti-PD-1, anti-PD-L1 or anti-CTLA-4 therapy, and more than 35% of the dose-escalation patients had been treated with checkpoint inhibitors. Partial responses were achieved by three dose-escalation patients, of whom one had hepatocellular carcinoma and two had cutaneous melanoma. Peripheral TCRbeta sequencing was intended to test whether TCR sequence diversity was altered and clonal T-cell expansion was caused by ivuxolimab. The paper covers the monotherapy dose-escalation part of the phase I ivuxolimab trial, which included N of about 50 patients.

For sequencing of the TCRbeta CDR3 region, genomic DNA was extracted from the sorted cells. The immunoSEQ Assay was used for sequencing of TCRbeta CDR3 regions. TCRdb provides this immuneACCESS table in a form limited to in-frame rearrangements. Some clones are lacking; in checked studies, under half of them reflect an unresolved V gene, and why the rest are absent is not known. This sample holds tens of thousands of clones; 70% to 90% were observed only once. About 14% of the sample belongs to the ten largest clones. The trial excluded patients who had a history of autoimmune disease or who were on systemic immunosuppression. Peripheral blood for TCR sequencing was drawn from every dose cohort at baseline, at cycle 4 day 1 and at cycle 7 day 1. Samples were obtained from an open-label, multicenter, first-in-human phase I dose-escalation trial of ivuxolimab. Adults with locally advanced or metastatic head and neck squamous cell, hepatocellular, melanoma or renal cell carcinoma were enrolled in the trial. CD4+ and CD8+ T cells were sorted separately from peripheral blood before TCR sequencing.

The research as a whole found: In the 0.1-3.0 mg/kg groups, partial responders were among the patients with the lowest normalized peripheral clonal expansion, particularly in CD8+ T cells. The antigen specificity of the clonally expanded peripheral T cells was not determined. On average, CD8+ T cells showed more expanded clones than CD4+ T cells after ivuxolimab. Low levels of normalized T-cell clonal expansion were also seen in some patients who did not respond. At doses of 0.1 to 3.0 mg/kg, clonal expansion of both CD4+ and CD8+ T cells in blood was seen between baseline and week 6.

CDR1 and CDR2 (GTSNPN, SVGIG) derive from the germline V gene (reference sequence). From cysteine to phenylalanine, the CDR3 is 13 amino acids long. Here the CDR3 DNA is all that survives: 39 bases in frame from base 1. Deletion took 4 bases off V and 7 bases off J, with a span of 16 bases between the germline ends. Sequenced here: CD4+ or CD8+ T cells sorted from blood, sampled in a trial of the OX40 agonist ivuxolimab. The receptor's source is an adult with an advanced solid tumor such as melanoma, head and neck, liver or kidney cancer. The V and J segments used are TRBV30 and TRBJ2-5, with the D segment possibly TRBD1 or TRBD2, each aligning over 5 bases. The CDR3 region: CAWNPGPPGTQYF. The DNA is TGTGCCTGGAACCCGGGGCCGCCCGGGACCCAGTACTTC.